Given below is one TCR beta chain in context. What it binds is unknown. Autoimmune disease history or systemic immunosuppression disqualified patients. The sample comes from a study of OX40 agonist ivuxolimab in advanced cancers. Study details: An anti-OX40 (CD134) antibody with agonistic activity, ivuxolimab, was administered to patients. Patients in the trial were receiving intravenous ivuxolimab every 2 weeks, at doses of 0.01 to 10 mg/kg.

The method was immunoSEQ multiplex PCR; TCRdb's version includes in-frame clones alone and lacks a portion of them. In the table there are about 71,000 clones, around 94% of which are singletons. Study-level points and caveats: Several nonresponders also turned out to have low normalized T-cell clonal expansion.

This specimen was CD4+ or CD8+ T cells sorted from blood, taken in a trial of the OX40 agonist ivuxolimab. This clonotype was sampled from an adult with an advanced solid tumor such as melanoma, head and neck, liver or kidney cancer.

The CDR3, as DNA: TGTGCCATCATTGGCACCGTGGGGGCGAACACTGAAGCTTTCTTT. It encodes CAIIGTVGANTEAFF. The rearrangement joins TRBV10-3 to TRBJ1-1; D may be TRBD1 (6 bases). There are 15 residues in the CDR3. V was pared by 7 bases and J by 1 base, with 16 bases between. CDR1 ENHRY and CDR2 SYGVKD come from the germline V gene.